The sequence of this T cell receptor (beta chain) was determined in a study of T cells in Graves' hyperthyroidism and ophthalmopathy (dated by TCRdb to the late 2010s). Regarding the study in general: Peripheral blood was collected at initial diagnosis, before any treatment. For training and testing, the approximately 97 patients in the discovery cohort were randomly divided in a 7:3 ratio. Following sampling, methimazole starting at 30 mg daily was given to hyperthyroidism patients, and high-dose intravenous methylprednisolone was given to ophthalmopathy patients. In addition, the study compared T-cell repertoires in thyroid tissue and in blood from roughly six Graves' hyperthyroidism patients. Prospective prediction of ophthalmopathy was tested in an independent validation cohort of under 20 hyperthyroidism patients and around 16 patients who later progressed to ophthalmopathy. TCR Vbeta CDR3 sequencing of approximately 140 peripheral blood samples (more than 40 ophthalmopathy, roughly 72 hyperthyroidism and roughly 17 progressor patients) is reported in the paper. TCR V-J signatures able to tell the groups apart were searched for in a discovery cohort of some 97 patients, of whom about 40 had Graves' ophthalmopathy and 55 to 60 had stable Graves' hyperthyroidism.

The TCR beta CDR3 regions were amplified from RNA transcripts. For the first round of RT-PCR on the TCR CDR3, the HTBI primer set was used together with the Qiagen OneStep RT-PCR kit. The libraries were constructed in a second round of multiplex PCR and then size-selected and purified. The libraries were sequenced on an Illumina HiSeq2000 using paired-end 100 bp reads. The paper's data handling went like this. SOAPnuke was used to process the raw data, removing reads that contained adapters or uncalled bases, had a mean Phred below 15, or lacked an exact match to the constant primer or identifier. COPE v1.2.5 was used to merge the high-quality paired reads, and each unique nucleotide sequence was defined as a clonotype. MiTCR v1.1 was used to align the clonotypes against IMGT TRBV, TRBD and TRBJ reference segments. Analysis was restricted to V-J combinations with a frequency above 0.0001, which covered about 99% of repertoires. The TCS score was defined as the ratio of F50 (clonal expansion) to E x V (chaos), calculated using BLOSUM62-based TCRdist between CDR3 peptides within each V-J. Welch's t-statistics and random forest reduced 500 to 650 V-J features to 13, which were used in a naive Bayes classifier (R e1071). TCRdb applied fastp at Q25 and MiXCR to the public reads, then kept only in-frame beta chains. One record per CDR3 amino acid sequence lists the most common genes and DNA. TCRdb assigned the V and J calls; the authors' analysis was not used. This sample holds about 400,000 distinct CDR3 sequences; 15% to 19% were observed only once. The ten largest account for roughly a quarter of the sample.

Study-wide findings and limitations: In validation, progression to ophthalmopathy was predicted by the model with around 71% sensitivity and roughly 76% specificity, a median of about 6.8 months before onset. In cross-validation, a model built on a 13 V-J signature told ophthalmopathy apart from stable hyperthyroidism with approximately 90% sensitivity and about 81% specificity, and in testing the same model reached 80%/75%. Sample size was not statistically predetermined, and investigators were not blinded to group allocation. Most expanded thyroid clonotypes (frequency above 0.001) were also found in blood, which suggests that blood repertoires may mirror thyroid immune responses.

Trimming takes 5 bases from V and 7 bases from J, and the germline ends sit 17 bases apart. Based on the germline V gene, the CDR1 and CDR2 sequences are MNHNS and SASEGT. Inclusive of the bounding cysteine and phenylalanine, the CDR3 is 14 residues long. Just the 42-base CDR3 DNA is kept, in frame starting at base 1. The hyperthyroidism patients were between 18 and 65 years old and newly diagnosed, with a disease duration of less than 2 months. Patients with uncontrolled infections, other autoimmune diseases, pregnancy or lactation were excluded. Diagnoses were established on the basis of clinical symptoms, serum thyroxine and TRAb, thyroid ultrasound, and orbital computed tomography. Blood from progressor patients was collected at the time of first diagnosis with hyperthyroidism, before any ophthalmopathy symptoms had appeared. Ficoll-Paque density gradient centrifugation was used to isolate PBMCs from around 9.1 ml of fresh peripheral blood. Progressor patients were defined as those initially diagnosed with Graves' hyperthyroidism in whom ophthalmopathy developed during follow-up. Trizol reagent was used to extract total RNA, and RNA quality was then checked on an Agilent 2100 Bioanalyzer.

In this sample, this clonotype turned up many times. The antigen it binds to is not known. One base away there is no much larger clone; base qualities are not given. Sequences were obtained from blood. The receptor was isolated from a woman under 30 with Graves' hyperthyroidism that later progressed to Graves' ophthalmopathy. The chain is assembled from TRBV6-1 and TRBJ2-5; the D gene is unclear. The CDR3 region reads CASSRSVGDWTQYF. The DNA is as follows: TGTGCCAGCAGTAGATCCGTGGGCGACTGGACCCAGTACTTC.